The clone carrying this T cell receptor beta chain was detected many times. What it recognizes is unknown. One end of the junction fails to match germline, which may point to a read error. The source of the sample is a study of T cells after yellow fever vaccination. Study-wide results and limits: Abundant clonotypes from the bulk population could get into FACS-sorted repertoires as contaminants.

CDR3 length: 13 residues. Germline lookup yields CDR1 SGHRS and CDR2 YFSETQ. For TCR, cDNA came from 5'RACE template switching, which added a universal primer site and UMIs. TCRdb analysed the 5' RACE reads with MiXCR anew, one entry per CDR3 protein. This sample has some 400,000 distinct CDR3 sequences, with around 20% found just once. The specimen comprised PBMCs, sampled before the yellow fever booster vaccination. The chain joins TRBV5-1 to TRBJ1-5; D unresolved. The TCR comes from a man aged 18 to 29 who received the YFV17D yellow fever vaccine. This CDR3 reads CASSLEPNQPQHF. CDR3 bases: TGTGCCAGCAGCTTAGAGCCGAATCAGCCCCAGCATTTT.